A single sample gave rise to the 16 T cell receptor beta chains below, sequenced in a study of blood T cell repertoires in COVID-19. The protocol was immunoSEQ multiplex PCR, while the TCRdb copy is restricted to in-frame clones and leaves out a portion. Among more than 60,000 clones listed, 86% were seen once. The material sequenced was peripheral blood. The receptors come from a man between 45 and 60 years old with active COVID-19.

This clone was observed a single time. V gene TRBV5-1 combines with J gene TRBJ1-5, with 10 bases aligning to TRBD1. The CDR3 covers 15 residues. J gave up 4 bases and V 5 bases, and 6 bases lay outside the gene matches. Germline V gene sequence: CDR1 SGHRS, CDR2 YFSETQ. The CDR3 protein is CASSPGTGANQPQHF. For the CDR3, the DNA is TGCGCCAGCAGTCCCGGGACAGGGGCAAATCAGCCCCAGCATTTT.

The J gene is TRBJ1-6, the V gene TRBV7-3, with 8 bases fitting TRBD1. Germline V gene data show CDR1 as SGHTA and CDR2 as FQGTGA. The CDR3 consists of 16 residues. V shed 2 bases, J shed 7 bases, and the junction held 7 bases outside the gene matches. The CDR3 here is CASSLYHRTGNSPLHF. The CDR3 DNA reads TGTGCCAGCAGCTTATACCATCGGACAGGGAATTCACCCCTCCACTTT. Together with reference TRBV7-3 and TRBJ1-6, the CDR3 gives the full variable domain: GAGVSQTPSNKVTEKGKYVELRCDPISGHTALYWYRQSLGQGPEFLIYFQGTGAADDSGLPNDRFFAVRPEGSVSTLKIQRTERGDSAVYLCASSLYHRTGNSPLHFGNGTRLTVT.

The rearrangement links TRBV11-3 to TRBJ2-3, with 12 bases aligning to TRBD2. The J segment lost 4 bases and the V segment lost 4 bases, leaving 3 bases of the junction unmatched. The CDR3 covers 15 residues. The germline gives CDR1 SGHNT, CDR2 YENEEA. The CDR3: CASSSLAGGADTQYF. The DNA of the CDR3 is TGTGCCAGCAGCTCACTAGCGGGGGGAGCAGATACGCAGTATTTT.

This clone was counted between two and nine times. The chain has TRBV5-1 and TRBJ2-7; 7 positions match TRBD1. V trimming: 0 bases; J trimming: 7 bases; junction bases outside the gene matches: 7. Per germline, CDR1 SGHRS and CDR2 YFSETQ. The CDR3 extends over 14 amino acids. As DNA, the CDR3 is TGCGCCAGCAGCTTGGCCGAGGGGGCTCGGGAGCAGTACTTC. It encodes CASSLAEGAREQYF.

The chain is built from TRBV7-9 and TRBJ2-3; TRBD2 is a possible D gene (6 bases). The germline CDR1 and CDR2 sequences are SEHNR and FQNEAQ (reference sequence). V lost 3 bases to trimming and J lost 2 bases, with 12 bases between them. This CDR3 is built from 15 residues. The CDR3 region is CASSFGAGYTDTQYF. The CDR3 bases are TGTGCCAGCAGCTTCGGGGCGGGGTACACAGATACGCAGTATTTT.

V gene TRBV3-1 (or the pseudogene TRBV3-2) combines with J gene TRBJ2-1, with D perhaps TRBD1 (5 bases). Germline CDR1 LGHDT, CDR2 YNNKEL (reference sequence). V lost 3 bases to trimming and J lost 5 bases, with 14 bases between them. The CDR3 runs to 15 residues. CDR3 bases: TGTGCCAGCAGCCAGGGCAGGGCAAGGAACAATGAGCAGTTCTTC. This sequence encodes CASSQGRARNNEQFF.

The chain links TRBV19 to TRBJ1-5; D is unclear. This CDR3 contains 14 residues. V gave up 7 bases and J gave up 1 base, with 11 bases separating them. Germline V lookup: CDR1 LNHDA, CDR2 SQIVND (reference sequence). This CDR3 is CASTQPGSNQPQHF. The CDR3 region has the DNA TGTGCCAGTACCCAACCGGGGAGCAATCAGCCCCAGCATTTT.

The chain couples TRBV5-1 to TRBJ2-1, with 7 bases aligning to TRBD1. Trimming cost V 0 bases and J 2 bases; bases outside gene matches: 2. Germline values: CDR1 SGHRS, CDR2 YFSETQ. The CDR3 has 15 amino acids. CDR3 DNA: TGCGCCAGCAGCTTGGTAGGGGGCCCCTACAATGAGCAGTTCTTC. It yields the protein CASSLVGGPYNEQFF. The entire variable domain, with the rest obtained from reference TRBV5-1 and TRBJ2-1, is as follows: KAGVTQTPRYLIKTRGQQVTLSCSPISGHRSVSWYQQTPGQGLQFLFEYFSETQRNKGNFPGRFSGRQFSNSRSEMNVSTLELGDSALYLCASSLVGGPYNEQFFGPGTRLTVL.

This chain uses TRBV24-1 with TRBJ1-6; the D is unclear. The CDR3 contains 18 residues. Germline assignment: CDR1 KGHDR and CDR2 SFDVKD. The germline V and J ends were trimmed by 0 bases and 8 bases, with 19 bases remaining between them. DNA of the CDR3: TGTGCCACCAGTGATTTGAGTCACCGGGAGGGTACTGATTCACCCCTCCACTTT. This gives the protein CATSDLSHREGTDSPLHF.

This chain joins TRBV28 and TRBJ2-4; D may be TRBD2 (5 bases). V shed 3 bases and J shed 0 bases, with 9 bases lying between them. The germline V gene has CDR1 MDHEN and CDR2 SYDVKM. The CDR3 runs 15 residues. The CDR3 DNA is TGTGCCAGCAGTTTGGGAGACCTAGCCAAAAACATTCAGTACTTC. This gives the protein CASSLGDLAKNIQYF.

The chain joins TRBV3-1 (or the pseudogene TRBV3-2) to TRBJ1-6, with 8 nucleotides matching TRBD1. The CDR3 spans 15 residues. V lost 2 bases and J lost 10; bases outside the gene matches: 7. In germline, CDR1 is LGHDT, CDR2 YNNKEL (reference sequence). The CDR3 sequence is CASSQNRGISSPLHF. CDR3 nucleotides: TGTGCCAGCAGCCAAAACAGGGGGATCTCCTCACCCCTCCACTTT.

The chain links TRBV18 to TRBJ2-7; D is perhaps TRBD1 (6 bases). V was pared by 5 bases and J by 4 bases, with 18 bases between. The germline gives CDR1 KGHSH, CDR2 LQKENI. The CDR3 totals 15 residues. In DNA form, the CDR3 reads TGTGCCAGCTCATTGATCGGAGGACAGCCTTACGAGCAGTACTTC. The encoded protein is CASSLIGGQPYEQYF.

J is TRBJ2-5 and V is TRBV25-1, with TRBD1 identical over 9 bases. Germline values: CDR1 MGHDK, CDR2 SYGVNS. This CDR3 is built from 16 residues. Losses at the gene ends were 6 bases for V and 5 bases for J; bases not matched to a gene: 13. CDR3 DNA: TGTGCCAGCAGCCCCACCGGTGGGACAGGGCAGGAGACCCAGTACTTC. Amino acid sequence: CASSPTGGTGQETQYF.

V usage is TRBV7-2 and J usage is TRBJ2-1, with D uncertain. V lost 5 bases and J lost 4, with 9 bases in between. This CDR3 contains 13 residues. Per germline, CDR1 SGHTA and CDR2 FQGNSA. CDR3 sequence: CASSLLLYNEQFF. As DNA, the CDR3 is TGTGCCAGCAGCCTTCTACTGTACAATGAGCAGTTCTTC.

V and J are TRBV9 and TRBJ2-3, with TRBD1 matching 8 bases. After removal of 3 bases from V and 0 bases from J, the junction contained 3 bases not matched to a gene. CDR3 length: 15 residues. Germline V gene data show CDR1 as SGDLS and CDR2 as YYNGEE. The CDR3 sequence is CASSAGQASTDTQYF. CDR3 nucleotides: TGTGCCAGCAGCGCGGGACAGGCTAGCACAGATACGCAGTATTTT. Using reference TRBV9 and TRBJ2-3 for the parts outside the CDR3, the full variable domain is DSGVTQTPKHLITATGQRVTLRCSPRSGDLSVYWYQQSLDQGLQFLIQYYNGEERAKGNILERFSAQQFPDLHSELNLSSLELGDSALYFCASSAGQASTDTQYFGPGTRLTVL.

The chain links TRBV7-3 to TRBJ1-6; D possibly corresponds to TRBD1 (6 bases). V lost 4 bases, J lost 12 bases, and 13 bases lay in between. The CDR3 totals 13 residues. Germline V lookup: CDR1 SGHTA, CDR2 FQGTGA. This CDR3 reads CASSSGQTGPLHF. CDR3 DNA: TGTGCCAGCAGCTCCGGACAGACTGGACCCCTCCACTTT.